Below, 25 T cell receptor beta chains from the same sample are listed, as sequenced in a study of T cells in Graves' hyperthyroidism and ophthalmopathy. Researchers took RNA transcripts and amplified the TCR beta CDR3 regions from them. During a first-round RT-PCR of the TCR CDR3, the HTBI primer set was used. Each CDR3 protein is one row after TCRdb ran MiXCR on the multiplex PCR reads. The sample contains hundreds of thousands of distinct CDR3 sequences, roughly 17% of which appear only once. The sequenced sample was blood. Source of these receptors: a woman aged 25 to 45 with Graves' hyperthyroidism.

This clonotype was detected many times. The chain joins TRBV5-1 to TRBJ2-1; 11 bases line up with TRBD2. CDR1 and CDR2 (germline): SGHRS, YFSETQ. CDR3 length: 16 residues. Trimming removed 4 bases from V and 3 bases from J; junction bases left unmatched: 6. The CDR3 DNA is TGCGCCAGCAGCATCGGGACTAGCGGAATCTACAATGAGCAGTTCTTC. Translation: CASSIGTSGIYNEQFF.

This clonotype was found many times. The J gene is TRBJ1-5, the V gene TRBV12-3 or TRBV12-4, with D unclear. This CDR3 spans 16 amino acids. Trimming left V 4 bases short and J 0 bases short, with 13 bases between. DNA of the CDR3: TGTGCCAGCAGTTCCCCCGGCGGCCATAGCAATCAGCCCCAGCATTTT. Protein product: CASSSPGGHSNQPQHF.

This clonotype came up many times. Here the CDR3 reads CSASPTSGISYEQYF. The CDR3 DNA sequence: TGCAGTGCTAGTCCTACTAGCGGGATCTCCTACGAGCAGTACTTC. J is TRBJ2-7 and V is TRBV20-1; 10 bases line up with TRBD2. The CDR3 runs 15 residues. The germline V gene has CDR1 DFQATT and CDR2 SNEGSKA (reference sequence). After removal of 3 bases from V and 0 bases from J, the junction contained 5 bases not matched to a gene.

This clonotype has at least ten counts. V gene TRBV28 combines with J gene TRBJ1-2; D gene uncertain. This CDR3 region has 14 residues. Trimming left V 6 bases short and J 4 bases short, with 15 bases between. Germline CDR1 is MDHEN and CDR2 is SYDVKM. CDR3 region: CASSPRRTVYGYTF. CDR3 coding DNA: TGTGCCAGCAGCCCGAGAAGGACGGTCTATGGCTACACCTTC.

This clonotype turned up a few times. Relative to the germline gene, one junction end is altered; a read error may explain this. This sequence joins TRBV27 and TRBJ2-1; 11 nucleotides agree with TRBD2. Germline V gene lookup returns CDR1 MNHEY and CDR2 SMNVEV (reference sequence). The CDR3 runs 18 residues. The CDR3 DNA follows: TGTGCCAGCAGTTTCAGGAGTAGCGGGAGGGCCTCCCACAATGAGCAGTTCTTC. Protein: CASSFRSSGRASHNEQFF.

The table lists this clonotype with many counts. The rearrangement uses TRBV5-1 and TRBJ1-1; possibly TRBD1 for D (5 bases). CDR1 is SGHRS, CDR2 YFSETQ, per germline. Trimming removed 3 bases at V and 2 bases at J, with 11 bases between. There are 14 residues in the CDR3. Here the CDR3 reads CASSSPRDNTEAFF. CDR3 DNA sequence: TGCGCCAGCAGCTCTCCCCGGGACAACACTGAAGCTTTCTTT.

Here the CDR3 reads CASPDTDPITDRGSYGYTF. CDR3 nucleotide sequence: TGTGCCAGCCCCGATACGGACCCTATTACGGACAGGGGCAGCTATGGCTACACCTTC. This rearrangement joins TRBV6-1 to TRBJ1-2, with TRBD1 identical over 9 bases. The V segment lost 8 bases and the J segment 4 bases; nucleotides outside the gene matches: 23. Germline CDR1 and CDR2: MNHNS and SASEGT. The CDR3 is 19 amino acids.

The V and J genes are TRBV9 and TRBJ2-1, with D possibly matching TRBD2 (5 bases). This CDR3 contains 13 residues. Germline V gene lookup returns CDR1 SGDLS and CDR2 YYNGEE. V gave up 9 bases and J gave up 2 bases, with 12 bases separating them. CDR3 sequence (DNA): TGTGCCACTAGCCGACCCCCCTACAATGAGCAGTTCTTC. This codes for CATSRPPYNEQFF.

This clonotype appeared many times. This chain connects TRBV28 to TRBJ2-7; TRBD2 is a possible D gene (5 bases). Germline assignment: CDR1 MDHEN and CDR2 SYDVKM. Trimming removed 5 bases from V and 3 bases from J, with 8 bases in between. This CDR3 spans 12 amino acids. The CDR3 sequence: CASSKLGYEQYF. The CDR3 nucleotides are TGTGCCAGCAGTAAACTAGGCTACGAGCAGTACTTC.

In its sample, this clonotype was seen many times. V is TRBV12-3 or TRBV12-4 and J is TRBJ1-2, with 7 bases lining up with TRBD1. This CDR3 is 14 amino acids long. With 5 bases clipped from V and 4 bases from J, the junction kept 7 bases outside the gene matches. In DNA form, the CDR3 reads TGTGCCAGCAGTCAACGACAGGGTGTCTATGGCTACACCTTC. Its protein is CASSQRQGVYGYTF.

In its sample, this clonotype was seen a few times. CDR3 in DNA: TGTGCCAGCCAAGAGACAATTAAGGTAAATCAGCCCCAGCATTTT. This encodes CASQETIKVNQPQHF. The V call is TRBV19, the J call TRBJ1-5; D is ambiguous. Looked up from germline, CDR1 is LNHDA and CDR2 is SQIVND (reference sequence). The CDR3 totals 15 residues. The V end lost 9 bases, the J end lost 4 bases, and 19 bases lay between the germline ends.

The J gene is TRBJ1-5, the V gene TRBV12-3 or TRBV12-4; 7 bases fit TRBD1. V was pared by 8 bases and J by 2 bases, with 9 bases of the junction left unmatched. CDR3 length equals 15 residues. CDR3 DNA: TGTGCCAGCGGGCAGACAGGGAACCGCAATCAGCCCCAGCATTTT. As protein: CASGQTGNRNQPQHF.

The chain has TRBV5-1 and TRBJ2-7, with TRBD1 matching 7 bases. The CDR3 spans 15 residues. The V gene's germline CDR1 is SGHRS and CDR2 YFSETQ. V was pared by 4 bases and J by 4 bases, with 11 bases of the junction left unmatched. CDR3 residues: CASSAGTDLQYEQYF. CDR3 sequence (DNA): TGCGCCAGCAGCGCCGGGACAGACCTGCAGTACGAGCAGTACTTC.

This clonotype was detected many times. The chain carries TRBV5-1 and TRBJ2-7, with 10 bases aligning to TRBD2. Trimming at V came to 3 bases and at J to 8 bases, leaving 8 bases not matched to a gene. Germline values: CDR1 SGHRS, CDR2 YFSETQ. The CDR3 is made up of 14 amino acids. CDR3 residues: CASSSGLAMMKQYF. The DNA of the CDR3 is TGCGCCAGCAGCTCGGGACTAGCGATGATGAAGCAGTACTTC. The entire variable domain, with the rest obtained from reference TRBV5-1 and TRBJ2-7, is as follows: KAGVTQTPRYLIKTRGQQVTLSCSPISGHRSVSWYQQTPGQGLQFLFEYFSETQRNKGNFPGRFSGRQFSNSRSEMNVSTLELGDSALYLCASSSGLAMMKQYFGPGTRLTVT.

This clonotype was seen many times. J is TRBJ2-5 and V is TRBV28; weak D call: TRBD2 (5 bases). Germline values: CDR1 MDHEN, CDR2 SYDVKM. The CDR3 is 14 amino acids. The V and J ends lost 5 bases and 9 bases respectively, with 19 bases between them. CDR3 DNA: TGTGCCAGCAGTGCGGCGCCCTCGGGGTCGGCCCAGTACTTC. This codes for CASSAAPSGSAQYF.

At least ten counts were recorded for this clonotype. CDR3 in amino acids: CASSRDRGFREQYF. In DNA, the CDR3 is TGCGCCAGCAGCCGCGACAGGGGGTTTCGGGAGCAGTACTTC. The chain uses TRBV4-1 and TRBJ2-7; 9 nucleotides agree with TRBD1. The germline V gene has CDR1 MGHRA and CDR2 YSYEKL. The trim removed 4 bases at V and 7 bases at J, leaving 8 bases unmatched. The CDR3 spans 14 residues.

The sample holds many counts of this clonotype. The rearrangement joins TRBV27 to TRBJ2-7; D is unresolved. Germline V gene sequence: CDR1 MNHEY, CDR2 SMNVEV (reference sequence). Trimming took 2 bases from V and 4 from J, leaving 12 bases between them. The CDR3 has 14 residues. CDR3 in amino acids: CASSLRANEYEQYF. In DNA, the CDR3 is TGTGCCAGCAGTTTAAGGGCGAATGAATACGAGCAGTACTTC.

This clonotype was counted between two and nine times. V is TRBV28 and J is TRBJ1-2; possibly TRBD1 for D (5 bases). V lost 2 bases and J 6 bases, leaving 16 bases between the germline ends. This CDR3 region has 15 residues. Germline CDR1 and CDR2: MDHEN and SYDVKM. This chain's CDR3 is CASSLQGLLSNGYTF. DNA of the CDR3: TGTGCCAGCAGTTTACAGGGTCTACTATCGAATGGCTACACCTTC.

The chain is built from TRBV19 and TRBJ1-5; possibly TRBD1 for D (6 bases). Trimming stripped 4 bases from V and 3 bases from J, with 13 bases between. Germline values: CDR1 LNHDA, CDR2 SQIVND (reference sequence). The CDR3 covers 15 residues. The CDR3 region has the DNA TGTGCCAGTAGTACTGGGGGGCGGAACAATCAGCCCCAGCATTTT. Translated: CASSTGGRNNQPQHF.

The chain is built from TRBV2 and TRBJ2-2, with a weak D call TRBD2 (5 bases). Germline V gene data show CDR1 as SNHLY and CDR2 as FYNNEI. The ends were cut back, 8 bases at V and 2 bases at J, with 12 bases in the middle. This CDR3 contains 14 residues. CDR3 in amino acids: CASGFGGNTGELFF. For the CDR3, the DNA is TGTGCCAGCGGGTTCGGAGGAAACACCGGGGAGCTGTTTTTT.

This clonotype was recorded a few times. V and J are TRBV19 and TRBJ2-1, with D unclear. The V gene lost 2 bases and the J gene lost 1 base, with 27 bases spanning the gap. The CDR3 is made up of 21 amino acids. Germline V CDR1 and CDR2: LNHDA, SQIVND (reference sequence). The CDR3 DNA sequence: TGTGCCAGTAGTATAAGAACGAAGGGTCAGTCAATACTCCTATCCTACAATGAGCAGTTCTTC. It yields the protein CASSIRTKGQSILLSYNEQFF.

The gene calls are TRBV4-3 and TRBJ2-7, with D tentatively TRBD1 (5 bases). This CDR3 has 14 residues. Trimming left V 2 bases short and J 6 bases short, with 14 bases between. Germline V gives CDR1 LGHNA, CDR2 YSLEER. CDR3 bases: TGCGCCAGCAGCCAACTCGTCAGGGTGGGCGAGCAGTACTTC. Its protein is CASSQLVRVGEQYF.

The sample holds a few counts of this clonotype. The rearrangement uses TRBV29-1 and TRBJ2-7, with 8 bases lining up with TRBD1. This CDR3 region has 13 residues. Trimming at V came to 6 bases and at J to 3 bases, leaving 7 bases not matched to a gene. Germline V gene data show CDR1 as SQVTM and CDR2 as ANQGSEA. The CDR3 loop is CSVAGTGNYEQYF. For the CDR3, the DNA is TGCAGCGTAGCCGGGACAGGTAACTACGAGCAGTACTTC.

The chain has TRBV12-5 and TRBJ1-1; no reliable D call. CDR3 size: 15 residues. Germline CDR1 LGHNT, CDR2 FRNRAP. Trimming stripped 4 bases from V and 1 base from J, with 13 bases between. The CDR3 bases are TGTGCTAGTGGTTACCCTGGGCATACGAACACTGAAGCTTTCTTT. This gives the protein CASGYPGHTNTEAFF.

The J gene is TRBJ2-7, the V gene TRBV20-1, with 8 nucleotides matching TRBD1. This CDR3 spans 12 amino acids. Germline V gene sequence: CDR1 DFQATT, CDR2 SNEGSKA (reference sequence). The CDR3 sequence: CRNRGRRYEQYF. The CDR3 DNA follows: TGCAGGAACAGGGGGAGGAGGTACGAGCAGTACTTC.